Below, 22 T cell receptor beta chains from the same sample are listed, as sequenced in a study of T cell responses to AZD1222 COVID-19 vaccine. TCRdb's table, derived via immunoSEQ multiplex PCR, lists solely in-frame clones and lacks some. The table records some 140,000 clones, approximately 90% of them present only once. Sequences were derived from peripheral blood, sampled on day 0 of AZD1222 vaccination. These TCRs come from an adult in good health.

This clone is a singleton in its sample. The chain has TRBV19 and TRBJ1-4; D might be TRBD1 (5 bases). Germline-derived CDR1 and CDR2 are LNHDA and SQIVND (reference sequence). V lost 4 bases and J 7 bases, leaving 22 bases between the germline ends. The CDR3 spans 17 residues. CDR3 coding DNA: TGTGCCAGTAGTACACACTCCGTTCTACCCGGGGGTGAAAAACTGTTTTTT. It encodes CASSTHSVLPGGEKLFF.

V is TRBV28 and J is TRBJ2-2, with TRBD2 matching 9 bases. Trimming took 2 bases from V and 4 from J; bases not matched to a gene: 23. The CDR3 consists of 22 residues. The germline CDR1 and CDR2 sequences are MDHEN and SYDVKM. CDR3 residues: CASSLPEWGTRSGSWVTGELFF. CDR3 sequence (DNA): TGTGCCAGCAGTTTACCCGAGTGGGGGACTCGTAGCGGGAGTTGGGTCACCGGGGAGCTGTTTTTT. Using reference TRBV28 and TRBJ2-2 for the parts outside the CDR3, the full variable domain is DVKVTQSSRYLVKRTGEKVFLECVQDMDHENMFWYRQDPGLGLRLIYFSYDVKMKEKGDIPEGYSVSREKKERFSLILESASTNQTSMYLCASSLPEWGTRSGSWVTGELFFGEGSRLTVL.

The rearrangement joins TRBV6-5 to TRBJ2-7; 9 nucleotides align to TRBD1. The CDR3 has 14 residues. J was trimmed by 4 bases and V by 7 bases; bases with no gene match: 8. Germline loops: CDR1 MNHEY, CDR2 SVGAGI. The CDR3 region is CASTRRDRVYEQYF. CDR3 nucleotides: TGTGCCAGCACCCGCCGGGACAGGGTATACGAGCAGTACTTC.

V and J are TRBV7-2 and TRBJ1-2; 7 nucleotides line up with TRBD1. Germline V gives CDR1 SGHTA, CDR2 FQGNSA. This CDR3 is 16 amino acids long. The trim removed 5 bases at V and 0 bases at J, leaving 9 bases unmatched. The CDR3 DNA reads TGTGCCAGCAGCCCAGGGGGGGGAAGGACTAACTATGGCTACACCTTC. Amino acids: CASSPGGGRTNYGYTF. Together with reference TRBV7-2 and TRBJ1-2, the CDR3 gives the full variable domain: GAGVSQSPSNKVTEKGKDVELRCDPISGHTALYWYRQSLGQGLEFLIYFQGNSAPDKSGLPSDRFSAERTGGSVSTLTIQRTQQEDSAVYLCASSPGGGRTNYGYTFGSGTRLTVV.

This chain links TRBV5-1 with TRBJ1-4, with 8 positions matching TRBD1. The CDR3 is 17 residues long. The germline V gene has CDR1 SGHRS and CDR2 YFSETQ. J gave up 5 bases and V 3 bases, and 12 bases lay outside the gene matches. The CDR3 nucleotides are TGCGCCAGCAGCTACGGACAGGGCGCTTCTCCAAATGAAAAACTGTTTTTT. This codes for CASSYGQGASPNEKLFF.

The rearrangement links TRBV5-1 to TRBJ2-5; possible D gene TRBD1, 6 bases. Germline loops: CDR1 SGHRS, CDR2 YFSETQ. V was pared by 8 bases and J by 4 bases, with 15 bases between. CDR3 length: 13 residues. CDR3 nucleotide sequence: TGCGCCAGTACAACAGGGTCTACAGAGACCCAGTACTTC. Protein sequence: CASTTGSTETQYF.

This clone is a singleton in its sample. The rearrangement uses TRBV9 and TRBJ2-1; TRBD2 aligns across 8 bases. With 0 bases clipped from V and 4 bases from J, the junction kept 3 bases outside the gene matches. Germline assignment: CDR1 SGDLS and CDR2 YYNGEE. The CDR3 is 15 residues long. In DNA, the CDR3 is TGTGCCAGCAGCGTAGCCGGGACTAGATACAATGAGCAGTTCTTC. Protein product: CASSVAGTRYNEQFF. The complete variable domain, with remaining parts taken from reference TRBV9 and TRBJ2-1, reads DSGVTQTPKHLITATGQRVTLRCSPRSGDLSVYWYQQSLDQGLQFLIQYYNGEERAKGNILERFSAQQFPDLHSELNLSSLELGDSALYFCASSVAGTRYNEQFFGPGTRLTVL.

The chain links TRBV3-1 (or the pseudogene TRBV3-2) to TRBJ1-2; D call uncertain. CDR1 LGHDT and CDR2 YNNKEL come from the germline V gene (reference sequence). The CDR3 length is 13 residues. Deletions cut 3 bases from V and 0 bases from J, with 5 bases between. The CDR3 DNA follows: TGTGCCAGCAGCCATACATCTAACTATGGCTACACCTTC. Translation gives CASSHTSNYGYTF.

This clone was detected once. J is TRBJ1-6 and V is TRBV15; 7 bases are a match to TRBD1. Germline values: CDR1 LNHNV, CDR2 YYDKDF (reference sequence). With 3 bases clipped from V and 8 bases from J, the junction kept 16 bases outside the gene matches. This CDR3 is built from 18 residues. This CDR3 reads CATSRLNSRRGPYSPLHF. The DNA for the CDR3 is TGTGCCACCAGCAGGCTGAACAGCCGAAGGGGGCCGTATTCACCCCTCCACTTT. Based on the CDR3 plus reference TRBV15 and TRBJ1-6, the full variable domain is DAMVIQNPRYQVTQFGKPVTLSCSQTLNHNVMYWYQQKSSQAPKLLFHYYDKDFNNEADTPDNFQSRRPNTSFCFLDIRSPGLGDTAMYLCATSRLNSRRGPYSPLHFGNGTRLTVT.

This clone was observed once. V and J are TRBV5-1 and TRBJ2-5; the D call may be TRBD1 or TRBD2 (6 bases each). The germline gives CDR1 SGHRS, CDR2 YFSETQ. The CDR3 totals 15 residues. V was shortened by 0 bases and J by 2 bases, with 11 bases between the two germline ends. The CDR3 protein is CASSLVGGLQETQYF. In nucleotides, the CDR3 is TGCGCCAGCAGCTTGGTCGGGGGCCTGCAAGAGACCCAGTACTTC.

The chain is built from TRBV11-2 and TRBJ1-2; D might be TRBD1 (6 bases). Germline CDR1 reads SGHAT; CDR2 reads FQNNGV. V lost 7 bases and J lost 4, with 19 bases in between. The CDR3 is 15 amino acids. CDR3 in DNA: TGTGCCAGCATCGCGGCGGGGGGGCGCTTCTATGGCTACACCTTC. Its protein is CASIAAGGRFYGYTF.

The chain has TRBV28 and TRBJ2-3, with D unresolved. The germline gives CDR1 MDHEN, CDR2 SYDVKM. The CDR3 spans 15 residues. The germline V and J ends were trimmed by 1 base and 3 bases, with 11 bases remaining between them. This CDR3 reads CASSLFFLPTDTQYF. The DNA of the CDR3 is TGTGCCAGCAGTTTATTTTTTCTCCCTACAGATACGCAGTATTTT.

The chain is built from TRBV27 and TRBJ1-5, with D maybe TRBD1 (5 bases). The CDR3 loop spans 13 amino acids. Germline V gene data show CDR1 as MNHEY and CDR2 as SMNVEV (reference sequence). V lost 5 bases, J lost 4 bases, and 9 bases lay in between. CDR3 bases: TGTGCCAGCAGTCTGGGACGGAATCAGCCCCAGCATTTT. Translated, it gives CASSLGRNQPQHF.

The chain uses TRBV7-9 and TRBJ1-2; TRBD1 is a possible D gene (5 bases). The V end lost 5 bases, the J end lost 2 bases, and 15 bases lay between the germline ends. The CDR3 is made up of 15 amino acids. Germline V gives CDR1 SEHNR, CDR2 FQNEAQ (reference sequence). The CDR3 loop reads CASSGRDLLNYGYTF. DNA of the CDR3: TGTGCCAGCAGCGGCCGGGACCTACTCAACTATGGCTACACCTTC.

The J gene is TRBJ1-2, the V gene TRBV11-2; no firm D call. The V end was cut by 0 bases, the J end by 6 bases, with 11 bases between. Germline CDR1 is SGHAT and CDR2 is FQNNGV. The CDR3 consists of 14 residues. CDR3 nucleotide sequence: TGTGCCAGCAGCTTAGACGTCAGAACCAATGGCTACACCTTC. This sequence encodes CASSLDVRTNGYTF.

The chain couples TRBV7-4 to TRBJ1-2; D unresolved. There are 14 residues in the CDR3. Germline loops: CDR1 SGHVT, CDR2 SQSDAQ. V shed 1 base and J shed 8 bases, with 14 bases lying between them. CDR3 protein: CASSLDGFGDGYTF. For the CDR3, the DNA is TGTGCCAGCAGCTTAGATGGCTTTGGAGACGGCTACACCTTC.

DNA of the CDR3: TGTGCCAGCCAGGGTTTCGGGGTTTACACTGAAGCTTTCTTT. This gives the protein CASQGFGVYTEAFF. This chain uses TRBV19 with TRBJ1-1; TRBD1 is a possible D gene (5 bases). The CDR3 length is 14 residues. V was shortened by 9 bases and J by 3 bases, with 17 bases between the two germline ends. The V gene's germline CDR1 is LNHDA and CDR2 SQIVND (reference sequence).

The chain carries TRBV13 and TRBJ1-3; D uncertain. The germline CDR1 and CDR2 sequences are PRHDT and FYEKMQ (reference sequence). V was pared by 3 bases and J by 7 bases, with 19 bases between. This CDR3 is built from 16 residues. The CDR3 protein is CASSLAGGIIRNTIYF. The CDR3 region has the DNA TGTGCCAGCAGCTTGGCCGGTGGCATAATTCGGAACACCATATATTTT.

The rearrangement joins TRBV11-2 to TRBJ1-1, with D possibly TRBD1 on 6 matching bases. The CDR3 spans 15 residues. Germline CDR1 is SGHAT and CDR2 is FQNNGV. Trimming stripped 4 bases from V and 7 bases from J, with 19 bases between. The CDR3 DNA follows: TGTGCCAGCAGCTCTATACGGGGGGCTTATGGTGAAGCTTTCTTT. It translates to CASSSIRGAYGEAFF.

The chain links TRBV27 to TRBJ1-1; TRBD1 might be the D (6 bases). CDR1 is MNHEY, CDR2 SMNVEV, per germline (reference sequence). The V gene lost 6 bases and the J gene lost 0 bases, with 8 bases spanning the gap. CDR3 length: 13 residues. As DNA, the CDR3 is TGTGCCAGCAGAGGACAGCTGAACACTGAAGCTTTCTTT. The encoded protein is CASRGQLNTEAFF.

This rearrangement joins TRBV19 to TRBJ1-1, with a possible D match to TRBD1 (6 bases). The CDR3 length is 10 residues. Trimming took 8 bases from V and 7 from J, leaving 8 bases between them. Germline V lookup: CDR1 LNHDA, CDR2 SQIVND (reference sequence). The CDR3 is CASGGLEAFF. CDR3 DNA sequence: TGTGCCAGTGGGGGCCTTGAAGCTTTCTTT.

The CDR3 sequence is CASSVGGGSTEAFF. The CDR3 nucleotides read TGTGCCAGCAGTGTAGGAGGGGGTAGCACTGAAGCTTTCTTT. This chain links TRBV2 with TRBJ1-1; a weak D match, TRBD1 (6 bases). V was shortened by 4 bases and J by 4 bases, with 13 bases between the two germline ends. Germline-derived CDR1 and CDR2 are SNHLY and FYNNEI. The CDR3 loop spans 14 amino acids.